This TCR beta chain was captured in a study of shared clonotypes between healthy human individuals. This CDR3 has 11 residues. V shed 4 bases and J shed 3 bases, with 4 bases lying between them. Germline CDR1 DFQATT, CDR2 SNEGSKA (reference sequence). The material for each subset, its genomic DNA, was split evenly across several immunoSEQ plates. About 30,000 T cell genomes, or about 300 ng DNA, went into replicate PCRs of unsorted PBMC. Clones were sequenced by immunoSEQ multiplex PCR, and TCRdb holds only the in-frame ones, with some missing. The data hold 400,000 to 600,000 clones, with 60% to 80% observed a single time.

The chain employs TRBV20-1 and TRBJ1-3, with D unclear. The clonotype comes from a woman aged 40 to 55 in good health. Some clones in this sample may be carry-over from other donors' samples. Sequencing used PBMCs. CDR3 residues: CSANVGNTIYF. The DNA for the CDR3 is TGCAGTGCTAACGTTGGAAACACCATATATTTT.